These T cell receptor beta chains were read from a single sample in a study of CD8+ T cells in alopecia areata. Produced via immunoSEQ multiplex PCR; TCRdb's table is partial and in-frame only. This table has about 200,000 clones, about 58% appearing once. The sample was CD4+ T cells sorted from blood, taken at week 4, from a patient treated with tofacitinib. These receptors all stem from a human donor with alopecia areata. The CDR3 runs from the conserved cysteine through the conserved F or W. A D gene is named only where the DNA matches it firmly. Not every row has a clone size; where given, it reads once, few, many or a size class.

clone_size	v_call	j_call	d_call	cdr3_nt	cdr3_aa
.	TRBV6-5	TRBJ1-2	TRBD1	TGTGCCAGCAGTTACTCGGGACAGGACTATGGCTACACCTTC	CASSYSGQDYGYTF
.	TRBV5-4	TRBJ2-3	.	TGTGCCAGCAGCTTGGTGGCAGGGGGCACAGATACGCAGTATTTT	CASSLVAGGTDTQYF
.	TRBV30	TRBJ2-1	TRBD2	TGTGCCTGGAGCCCCCGACTGCGGGGGGATGACAATGAGCAGTTCTTC	CAWSPRLRGDDNEQFF
.	TRBV29-1	TRBJ1-2	.	TGCAGCGGATCACAGGGATCTGGCTACACCTTC	CSGSQGSGYTF
once	TRBV29-1	TRBJ1-2	TRBD1	TGCAGCGGCTCGACAGGGGCGGGAGGCTACACCTTC	CSGSTGAGGYTF
.	TRBV29-1	TRBJ1-1	.	TGCAGCGGGGGAGGGCTGAACACTGAAGCTTTCTTT	CSGGGLNTEAFF
few	TRBV29-1	TRBJ1-2	.	TGCAGCGTTGAAGGGACAGCCATCTATGGCTACACCTTC	CSVEGTAIYGYTF
.	TRBV4-3	TRBJ1-4	.	TGCGCCAGCAGCCAAGATGTGGGGTCCCGCGAAAAACTGTTTTTT	CASSQDVGSREKLFF
few	TRBV6-6	TRBJ2-3	TRBD2	TGTGCCAGCAGAGGCGGGGGTGCAGATACGCAGTATTTT	CASRGGGADTQYF
few	TRBV27	TRBJ1-6	.	TGTGCCAGCAGAGATCAGGGCAGGGATTCACCCCTCCACTTT	CASRDQGRDSPLHF
.	TRBV5-1	TRBJ2-5	.	TGCGCCAGCAGCCCACGGAGTGCGGGGCGGGAGACCCAGTACTTC	CASSPRSAGRETQYF
.	TRBV7-8	TRBJ1-1	.	TGTGCCAGCAGCTTAGTTCAGGGCAATATGAACACTGAAGCTTTCTTT	CASSLVQGNMNTEAFF
.	TRBV5-1	TRBJ2-4	TRBD2	TGCGCCAGCAGCCCCAGTGGCGGGGGGGCGAGCATTCAGTACTTC	CASSPSGGGASIQYF
.	TRBV5-1	TRBJ2-3	.	TGCGCCAGCAGCTCAGGGGGGAGAGATACGCAGTATTTT	CASSSGGRDTQYF
few	TRBV29-1	TRBJ2-3	.	TGCAGCGGGGGCGGGGGCAGCACAGATACGCAGTATTTT	CSGGGGSTDTQYF
.	TRBV29-1	TRBJ1-2	.	TGCAGCTGTGAGGAGGTTAATGGCTACACCTTC	CSCEEVNGYTF
.	TRBV2	TRBJ1-3	TRBD1	TGTGCCAGCAGTGAATTAAGGGCGGGGACAGGGGTTGGAAACACCATATATTTT	CASSELRAGTGVGNTIYF
.	TRBV4-3	TRBJ1-5	.	TGCGCCAGCAGTCCAGGGTATTCCAATCAGCCCCAGCATTTT	CASSPGYSNQPQHF